This is a list of T cell receptor beta chains from one sample in a study of cytomegalovirus exposure and HLA in healthy donors. Method: immunoSEQ multiplex PCR; TCRdb's copy keeps in-frame clones and lacks some. The data hold about 190,000 clones, with 80% observed a single time. Material: PBMCs. The receptor set was obtained from a boy aged 5 to 17 in good health and CMV-seronegative. The CDR3 runs from the conserved cysteine through the conserved F or W. D genes are given only for firm matches. Not every row has a clone size; where given, it reads once, few, many or a size class.

>TRBJ1-4|TRBV6-1|15|TRBD1|-
TGTGCCAGCAGGAGAACCGGGACAGGGGATGAAAAACTGTTTTTT
CASRRTGTGDEKLFF
>TRBJ1-1|TRBV19|14|-|-
TGTGCCAGTAGTATACGAAACGAGCGAACTGAAGCTTTCTTT
CASSIRNERTEAFF
>TRBJ2-5|TRBV11-1|16|TRBD2|once
TGTGCCAGCAGCTCGGGACTAGCGGGGATTCAAGAGACCCAGTACTTC
CASSSGLAGIQETQYF
>TRBJ1-1|TRBV30|15|TRBD1|-
TGTGCCTGGAGTGGCCCGACAGGGGGAATTACTGAAGCTTTCTTT
CAWSGPTGGITEAFF
>TRBJ1-1|TRBV11-3|13|-|once
TGTGCCAGCAGCTTAGGCGGACACCTTGAAGCTTTCTTT
CASSLGGHLEAFF
>TRBJ1-4|TRBV5-1|13|-|-
TGCGCCAGCAGCCTCTTTCAGGGGGAAAAACTGTTTTTT
CASSLFQGEKLFF
>TRBJ1-2|TRBV7-2|13|TRBD1|-
TGTGCCAGCAGCTTAACAGGGGGTCCTGGCTACACCTTC
CASSLTGGPGYTF
>TRBJ1-5|TRBV10-3|14|-|-
TGTGCCATCAGTGAGTCCAGTGGCAATCAGCCCCAGCATTTT
CAISESSGNQPQHF
>TRBJ2-5|TRBV19|14|TRBD1|-
TGTGCCAGTAGTATCGAACAGGGGTCTAAGGCCCAGTACTTC
CASSIEQGSKAQYF
>TRBJ2-3|TRBV5-1|14|-|few
TGCGCCAGCAGCTCTCCAGGGGTCACAGATACGCAGTATTTT
CASSSPGVTDTQYF
>TRBJ1-2|TRBV27|15|-|-
TGTGCCAGCAGTTTATTGGGGGGGCCTAACTATGGCTACACCTTC
CASSLLGGPNYGYTF
>TRBJ2-3|TRBV15|20|TRBD1|-
TGTGCCACCAGCAGTCACCCGACGCGGGGGACAGGGGGCAATAGGGATACGCAGTATTTT
CATSSHPTRGTGGNRDTQYF
>TRBJ2-7|TRBV9|15|TRBD2|-
TGTGCCAGCAGCGTAGGGCGGGGGGTCCCCCACGAGCAGTACTTC
CASSVGRGVPHEQYF
>TRBJ2-2|TRBV23-1|20|-|-
TGCGCCAGCAGTCAATCGTGGAGGGACAGAGGGCGATCGGGCACCGGGGAGCTGTTTTTT
CASSQSWRDRGRSGTGELFF
>TRBJ2-3|TRBV5-1|12|-|once
TGCGCCAGCAGCCGCGAGAGGGATACGCAGTATTTT
CASSRERDTQYF
>TRBJ2-3|TRBV4-3|15|TRBD2|few
TGCGCCAGCAGCCAGGACGGACTAGCTACAGATACGCAGTATTTT
CASSQDGLATDTQYF
>TRBJ2-5|TRBV7-8|16|-|once
TGTGCCAGCAGCCCTTTCTTAGACACCTACCAAGAGACCCAGTACTTC
CASSPFLDTYQETQYF
>TRBJ1-1|TRBV25-1|15|TRBD1|-
TGTGCCAGCAGTGAATCGAGGACAGGGACGACTGAAGCTTTCTTT
CASSESRTGTTEAFF
>TRBJ1-4|TRBV25-1|14|-|-
TGTGCCAGCAGGGAACAGGGCTATTCTGAAAAACTGTTTTTT
CASREQGYSEKLFF
>TRBJ2-7|TRBV13|15|TRBD1|few
TGTGCCAGCCAGCTTAGCGGACAGGGGGCCGACGAGCAGTACTTC
CASQLSGQGADEQYF
>TRBJ2-2|TRBV6-4|16|TRBD2|few
TGTGCCAGCAGTGCCTCCCGGGAGGGGAACACCGGGGAGCTGTTTTTT
CASSASREGNTGELFF
>TRBJ2-6|TRBV11-3|19|-|-
TGTGCCAGCAGCCCCCACCCACAGGGAGCCAGCTCTGGGGCCAACGTCCTGACTTTC
CASSPHPQGASSGANVLTF
>TRBJ1-4|TRBV28|13|-|-
TGTGCCAGCAGTTTAGACTCTAATGAAAAACTGTTTTTT
CASSLDSNEKLFF
>TRBJ2-5|TRBV9|15|TRBD1|-
TGTGCCAGCAGCGTGCGGGCAGGGGGTGAGGAGACCCAGTACTTC
CASSVRAGGEETQYF
>TRBJ1-2|TRBV5-1|15|TRBD1|-
TGCGCCAGCAGCTTTGGGACAGGGGGCTCCTATGGCTACACCTTC
CASSFGTGGSYGYTF
>TRBJ2-1|TRBV4-3|20|-|-
TGCGCCAGCAGCCAAGATTGGCGGGGCGGTTCTCTGCCTTCCTACAATGAGCAGTTCTTC
CASSQDWRGGSLPSYNEQFF
>TRBJ2-3|TRBV27|17|-|-
TGTGCCAGCAGTTTGGGGGCAGGGTTAGAGGTCACAGATACGCAGTATTTT
CASSLGAGLEVTDTQYF
>TRBJ2-7|TRBV11-2|16|-|-
TGTGCCAGCAGCTTATCCCGGCCAGGGTCTCTCTACGAGCAGTACTTC
CASSLSRPGSLYEQYF
>TRBJ1-5|TRBV6-5|14|-|-
TGTGCCAGCAGTCCCAGGAATAGCAATCAGCCCCAGCATTTT
CASSPRNSNQPQHF
>TRBJ2-3|TRBV7-9|15|TRBD1|-
TGTGCCAGCAGCGCGGGACAGGGGGGCACAGATACGCAGTATTTT
CASSAGQGGTDTQYF
>TRBJ1-1|TRBV4-1|17|TRBD1|-
TGCGCCAGCAGCCAAGCGGACAGGGGGCGCCTTGAGACTGAAGCTTTCTTT
CASSQADRGRLETEAFF
>TRBJ1-2|TRBV30|14|-|-
TGTGCCCGAACCGGCGGAGGGTCCAGCTATGGCTACACCTTC
CARTGGGSSYGYTF
>TRBJ2-3|TRBV19|16|-|-
TGTGCCAGTAGTAGGACCCGGGACTTACTGACAGATACGCAGTATTTT
CASSRTRDLLTDTQYF
>TRBJ1-1|TRBV19|13|TRBD1|-
TGTGCCAGTAGTAGGGACAGGGACACTGAAGCTTTCTTT
CASSRDRDTEAFF
>TRBJ1-1|TRBV29-1|13|TRBD1|-
TGCAGCGTTGAAAAGGGGGCGCAGCCTGAAGCTTTCTTT
CSVEKGAQPEAFF
>TRBJ1-3|TRBV30|17|TRBD1|-
TGTGCCTGGAGTGGGGGAACCAGGACAGGTTTCGGAAACACCATATATTTT
CAWSGGTRTGFGNTIYF
>TRBJ1-5|TRBV4-3|14|-|few
TGCGCCAGCAGCCCGGAACGGGGCAATCAGCCCCAGCATTTT
CASSPERGNQPQHF
>TRBJ1-2|TRBV27|13|TRBD1|-
TGTGCCAGCAGGTCTCAGGGGGCGAGTGGCTACACCTTC
CASRSQGASGYTF
>TRBJ2-7|TRBV9|15|TRBD1|-
TGTGCCAGCAGCGTAAGGACAGGAAAACATTACGAGCAGTACTTC
CASSVRTGKHYEQYF
>TRBJ1-2|TRBV21-1|16|-|-
TGTGCCAGCAGCGATAACCAACAGGGGGACTTCTATGGCTACACCTTC
CASSDNQQGDFYGYTF
>TRBJ1-1|TRBV4-2|14|-|-
TGTGCCAGCAGCCAAGGGCCCCGGGTCACTGAAGCTTTCTTT
CASSQGPRVTEAFF
>TRBJ1-1|TRBV5-1|14|TRBD1|once
TGCGCCAGCAGGACAGGGGGTCAGAACACTGAAGCTTTCTTT
CASRTGGQNTEAFF
>TRBJ1-5|TRBV7-8|15|-|-
TGTGCCAGCACGGAAGGACAGTATAGCAATCAGCCCCAGCATTTT
CASTEGQYSNQPQHF
>TRBJ1-1|TRBV19|15|TRBD1|-
TGTGCCAGTCGCTTACAGGGGGCGCAGAACACTGAAGCTTTCTTT
CASRLQGAQNTEAFF
>TRBJ1-1|TRBV4-2|12|-|-
TGTGCCAGCAGCCTGGGGGGGCCTGAAGCTTTCTTT
CASSLGGPEAFF
>TRBJ2-1|TRBV27|14|TRBD2|-
TGTGCCAGCAGTTTGATCAGCGGGGGTAATGAGCAGTTCTTC
CASSLISGGNEQFF
>TRBJ2-1|TRBV12-5|16|TRBD2|-
TGTGCTAGTGGTGCGGGACTAGCGGGAGGGTACAATGAGCAGTTCTTC
CASGAGLAGGYNEQFF
>TRBJ2-7|TRBV30|15|TRBD1|-
TGTGCCTGGAGTGCTCCAGGGGGTCCGCCCTACGAGCAGTACTTC
CAWSAPGGPPYEQYF
>TRBJ1-5|TRBV6-5|14|-|once
TGTGCCAGCTCGGCCGGGTTTAGCAATCAGCCCCAGCATTTT
CASSAGFSNQPQHF
>TRBJ2-7|TRBV7-2|15|TRBD1|-
TGTGCCAGCAGCGTATCCCGGGACAGACCCGCGGAGCAGTACTTC
CASSVSRDRPAEQYF
>TRBJ1-2|TRBV27|14|-|-
TGTGCCAGCAGTTTACGGGGGACCTTCTATGGCTACACCTTC
CASSLRGTFYGYTF
>TRBJ2-1|TRBV14|15|-|-
TGTGCCAGCAGCCCCCTTTGGCCCTCCTACAATGAGCAGTTCTTC
CASSPLWPSYNEQFF
>TRBJ1-2|TRBV5-1|22|TRBD1|few
TGCGCCAGCAGCTTGTTCAAAGACCGCCCGGGACAGGGAAGCAAAGCGCACTATGGCTACACCTTC
CASSLFKDRPGQGSKAHYGYTF
>TRBJ2-1|TRBV4-3|13|-|-
TGCGCCAGCAGCCAAGGGGTGATAGGAGGGCAGTTCTTC
CASSQGVIGGQFF
>TRBJ2-2|TRBV9|16|-|once
TGTGCCAGCAGCGTGGGGGGGGGCCGAGGTCACGGGGAGCTGTTTTTT
CASSVGGGRGHGELFF
>TRBJ2-7|TRBV4-3|17|-|few
TGCGCCAGCAGCCAAGTCTCCCCTGAAGCGGCACTTGACGAGCAGTACTTC
CASSQVSPEAALDEQYF
>TRBJ2-7|TRBV6-1|14|TRBD2|-
TGTGCCAGCAGTGGAGCTAGCGGATTCTACGAGCAGTACTTC
CASSGASGFYEQYF
>TRBJ1-5|TRBV27|13|TRBD1|-
TGTGCCAGTGGGACAGGGTTGAGGCAGCCCCAGCATTTT
CASGTGLRQPQHF
>TRBJ1-2|TRBV2|19|-|once
TGTGCCAGCAGTGAAGCGCTTCTTTCTAGGGGAGGGAGGTTCTATGGCTACACCTTC
CASSEALLSRGGRFYGYTF